The 26 T cell receptor beta chains given below trace back to one sample, sequenced in a study of T-cell reconstitution after alpha-beta-depleted transplantation in children (TCRdb year 2016). Libraries were built with PCR. The sample was run on an Illumina HiSeq 2500. TCR library preparation used molecular barcoding, with unique molecular identifiers applied to normalize quantification of the TCRbeta repertoire. TCRdb took the public reads, trimmed them with fastp at Q25, ran MiXCR for clone calling and kept in-frame beta chains. Rows with one shared CDR3 protein collapse into an entry with the most common genes and DNA. The sample table shows 420,000 or so distinct CDR3 sequences, and 11% are seen once. 4.5% to 6% of the sample comes from the top ten. Sequenced here: PBMCs from the stem cell graft donor, sampled from the stem cell graft. These receptors were obtained from a human donor who donated a stem cell graft to a child with acute myeloid leukemia.

This clonotype was counted a few times. The gene calls are TRBV20-1 and TRBJ2-7, with 15 bases that match TRBD2. The CDR3 totals 15 residues. With 4 bases clipped from V and 4 bases from J, the junction kept 5 bases outside the gene matches. Germline CDR1 reads DFQATT; CDR2 reads SNEGSKA (reference sequence). The CDR3 spells CSATGLAGGLYEQYF. In nucleotides, the CDR3 is TGCAGTGCTACCGGACTAGCGGGAGGGCTATACGAGCAGTACTTC.

This clonotype was detected only once. The rearrangement links TRBV19 to TRBJ2-6; TRBD2 matches 8 bases. V lost 3 bases and J lost 4; bases outside the gene matches: 11. The CDR3 runs to 18 residues. CDR1 and CDR2 from the germline V gene are LNHDA and SQIVND (reference sequence). The CDR3 protein is CASSIRRRGAGGANVLTF. In DNA, the CDR3 is TGTGCCAGTAGTATTCGGCGGCGGGGGGCTGGCGGGGCCAACGTCCTGACTTTC.

V usage is TRBV5-1 and J usage is TRBJ2-5; 7 nucleotides agree with TRBD1. V gave up 2 bases and J gave up 4 bases; unmatched junction bases: 5. The CDR3 length is 14 residues. The V gene's germline CDR1 is SGHRS and CDR2 YFSETQ. This chain's CDR3 is CASSFNRGIETQYF. The CDR3 coding sequence is TGCGCCAGCAGCTTTAACAGGGGTATAGAGACCCAGTACTTC.

This clonotype was seen more than once but under ten times. The chain employs TRBV19 and TRBJ1-4; no clear D. The CDR3 length is 15 residues. V shed 5 bases and J shed 7 bases, with 17 bases lying between them. Germline values: CDR1 LNHDA, CDR2 SQIVND (reference sequence). CDR3 region: CASSGRTGRSEKLFF. DNA of the CDR3: TGTGCCAGTAGTGGAAGGACTGGTCGAAGTGAAAAACTGTTTTTT.

This clonotype was counted at least ten times. The rearrangement uses TRBV29-1 and TRBJ2-7; D gene unclear. From germline, CDR1 is SQVTM and CDR2 ANQGSEA. V lost 4 bases to trimming and J lost 4 bases, with 8 bases between them. CDR3 length: 11 residues. The CDR3 DNA sequence: TGCAGCGTTGTCCTGGGATACGAGCAGTACGTC. Protein product: CSVVLGYEQYV.

This clonotype came up many times. This sequence joins TRBV29-1 and TRBJ2-1; maybe TRBD1 (5 bases). The V end was cut by 2 bases, the J end by 0 bases, with 8 bases between. CDR3 length: 14 residues. The germline CDR1 and CDR2 sequences are SQVTM and ANQGSEA. The CDR3 DNA follows: TGCAGCGTTGAAAGGGGAAGCTCCTACAATGAGCAGTTCTTC. Its translation: CSVERGSSYNEQFF.

This clonotype has a handful of counts. The chain is built from TRBV18 and TRBJ1-2; D is unresolved. Between the trimmed V and J ends, which lost 2 bases and 1 base, there was a span of 5 bases. The CDR3 has 13 residues. Germline CDR1 is KGHSH and CDR2 is LQKENI. The CDR3 reads CASSPWDNYGYTF. The DNA for the CDR3 is TGTGCCAGCTCACCATGGGATAACTATGGCTACACCTTC.

The rearrangement joins TRBV3-1 to TRBJ1-6, with D unresolved. The germline gives CDR1 LGHDT, CDR2 YNNKEL (reference sequence). Deletions cut 3 bases from V and 8 bases from J, with 11 bases between. The length of the CDR3 is 14 residues. CDR3 bases: TGTGCCAGCAGCCAGAGACCAGATGATTCACCCCTCCACTTT. This translates into CASSQRPDDSPLHF.

This clonotype was counted between two and nine times. The chain employs TRBV24-1 and TRBJ2-2, with D tentatively TRBD2 (5 bases). V lost 3 bases and J lost 8, with 18 bases in between. There are 16 residues in the CDR3. CDR1 and CDR2 (germline): KGHDR, SFDVKD. The CDR3 reads CATSDPFREQTGELFF. CDR3 DNA sequence: TGTGCCACCAGTGATCCTTTCCGGGAACAAACGGGGGAGCTGTTTTTT.

This clonotype showed up many times. The rearrangement joins TRBV20-1 to TRBJ2-2, with 7 bases that match TRBD2. There are 14 residues in the CDR3. In germline, CDR1 is DFQATT, CDR2 SNEGSKA (reference sequence). Trimming cost V 5 bases and J 4 bases; bases outside gene matches: 7. CDR3 sequence reads: CSAQGLEGTGELFF. DNA of the CDR3: TGCAGTGCTCAAGGACTAGAAGGCACCGGGGAGCTGTTTTTT.

CDR3 sequence (DNA): TGTGCCAGCAGCTCGCCGAGAGGACTAGCGGATAGTGAGCAGTTCTTC. It is translated as CASSSPRGLADSEQFF. The chain is built from TRBV7-2 and TRBJ2-1; 10 bases line up with TRBD2. The ends lost 4 bases at V and 9 bases at J; junction bases unmatched: 12. CDR3 length equals 16 residues. The germline CDR1 and CDR2 sequences are SGHTA and FQGNSA.

This clonotype was picked up a small number of times. V is TRBV11-1 and J is TRBJ2-3; 8 bases line up with TRBD2. V lost 1 base and J lost 6; bases outside the gene matches: 6. Germline lookup yields CDR1 SGHAT and CDR2 FQDESV (reference sequence). This CDR3 has 15 amino acids. The CDR3 DNA reads TGTGCCAGCAGCTTAGTGTTGGTAGCGGGGGATACGCAGTATTTT. This sequence encodes CASSLVLVAGDTQYF. The variable domain in full, completed from reference TRBV11-1 and TRBJ2-3, reads EAEVAQSPRYKITEKSQAVAFWCDPISGHATLYWYRQILGQGPELLVQFQDESVVDDSQLPKDRFSAERLKGVDSTLKIQPAELGDSAMYLCASSLVLVAGDTQYFGPGTRLTVL.

This clonotype was seen many times. The chain has TRBV5-6 and TRBJ1-2, with 9 bases fitting TRBD1. Germline CDR1 and CDR2: SGHDT and YYEEEE. The CDR3 runs to 15 residues. Trimming at V came to 4 bases and at J to 4 bases, leaving 8 bases not matched to a gene. CDR3 in amino acids: CASSPTGGLGYGYTF. The CDR3 DNA reads TGTGCCAGCAGCCCCACAGGGGGCCTTGGCTATGGCTACACCTTC.

The V and J genes are TRBV12-5 and TRBJ2-5; 9 nucleotides match TRBD2. CDR3 size: 16 residues. Germline trimming cut 3 bases from V and 5 bases from J; bases unmatched to any gene: 10. Per the germline V gene, CDR1 is LGHNT and CDR2 is FRNRAP. DNA of the CDR3: TGTGCTAGTGGTTTCCCGGCGGGAGGGCCTATTGAGACCCAGTACTTC. Encoded protein: CASGFPAGGPIETQYF.

This clonotype was observed a handful of times. The chain recombines TRBV20-1 with TRBJ2-2; 9 bases line up with TRBD1. The trim removed 2 bases at V and 5 bases at J, leaving 6 bases unmatched. The germline V gene has CDR1 DFQATT and CDR2 SNEGSKA (reference sequence). The CDR3 runs 15 residues. The CDR3 spells CSARPGQGRTGELFF. Here the CDR3 DNA reads TGCAGTGCTAGACCGGGACAGGGTAGAACCGGGGAGCTGTTTTTT.

This clonotype has only a few counts. This chain links TRBV29-1 with TRBJ2-5; TRBD2 might be the D (5 bases). The germline CDR1 and CDR2 sequences are SQVTM and ANQGSEA. The CDR3 is 14 amino acids. The V end lost 6 bases, the J end lost 3 bases, and 17 bases lay between the germline ends. The chain's CDR3 is CSVTKISGKETQYF. The CDR3 nucleotides read TGCAGCGTCACTAAGATATCGGGGAAAGAGACCCAGTACTTC. The variable domain in full, completed from reference TRBV29-1 and TRBJ2-5, reads SAVISQKPSRDICQRGTSLTIQCQVDSQVTMMFWYRQQPGQSLTLIATANQGSEATYESGFVIDKFPISRPNLTFSTLTVSNMSPEDSSIYLCSVTKISGKETQYFGPGTRLLVL.

This clonotype was seen a handful of times. The chain is built from TRBV3-1 and TRBJ1-1; D is possibly TRBD1 (6 bases). Germline-derived CDR1 and CDR2 are LGHDT and YNNKEL (reference sequence). V lost 2 bases, J lost 1 base, and 11 bases lay in between. This CDR3 region has 15 residues. The CDR3 DNA reads TGTGCCAGCAGCCAATACAGGGAAGGGAACACTGAAGCTTTCTTT. It codes for CASSQYREGNTEAFF.

V and J are TRBV25-1 and TRBJ2-2; D is perhaps TRBD2 (6 bases). V was cut by 5 bases and J by 7 bases, with 14 bases left in between. The CDR3 consists of 14 residues. Germline values: CDR1 MGHDK, CDR2 SYGVNS. For the CDR3, the DNA is TGTGCCAGCAGTTCCCAAGGAGGGCACGGGGAGCTGTTTTTT. Translated: CASSSQGGHGELFF. The full variable domain, with the rest looked up from reference TRBV25-1 and TRBJ2-2, is EADIYQTPRYLVIGTGKKITLECSQTMGHDKMYWYQQDPGMELHLIHYSYGVNSTEKGDLSSESTVSRIRTEHFPLTLESARPSHTSQYLCASSSQGGHGELFFGEGSRLTVL.

This clonotype was seen more than once but under ten times. V and J are TRBV7-3 and TRBJ2-1, with TRBD2 matching 7 bases. The V gene end was trimmed by 2 bases and the J gene end by 4 bases; junction bases not matched to a gene: 11. The CDR3 totals 17 residues. Per germline, CDR1 SGHTA and CDR2 FQGTGA. The CDR3 sequence is CASSLSVASGPYNEQFF. As DNA, the CDR3 is TGTGCCAGCAGCTTATCTGTGGCTAGCGGACCATACAATGAGCAGTTCTTC.

This clonotype was counted a few times. The junction departs from the called germline gene at one end, perhaps through a read error. The chain couples TRBV10-1 to TRBJ2-2; D is possibly TRBD2 (7 bases). Germline assignment: CDR1 WNHNN and CDR2 SYGVQD (reference sequence). The CDR3 runs to 15 residues. The CDR3 loop is CASSEGGASTGELFF. The CDR3 DNA is TGCGCCAGTAGTGAGGGGGGGGCCTCCACCGGGGAGCTGTTTTTT.

The chain is built from TRBV20-1 and TRBJ1-4; D not certain. CDR1 is DFQATT, CDR2 SNEGSKA, per germline (reference sequence). The length of the CDR3 is 14 residues. Between the trimmed V and J ends, which lost 6 bases and 0 bases, there was a span of 11 bases. The CDR3, as DNA: TGCAGTGCGGACCGAACCGCAACTAATGAAAAACTGTTTTTT. Translation: CSADRTATNEKLFF.

The V and J genes are TRBV11-2 and TRBJ2-2, with 8 bases lining up with TRBD2. Germline lookup yields CDR1 SGHAT and CDR2 FQNNGV. V was pared by 3 bases and J by 4 bases, with 7 bases of the junction left unmatched. CDR3 length: 16 residues. The chain's CDR3 is CASSLIAGSPTGELFF. Here the CDR3 DNA reads TGTGCCAGCAGCTTGATAGCGGGGAGCCCCACCGGGGAGCTGTTTTTT.

This rearrangement joins TRBV4-2 to TRBJ1-2, with 12 bases aligning to TRBD1. The CDR3 runs 16 residues. Germline assignment: CDR1 LGHNA and CDR2 YNFKEQ. J gave up 4 bases and V 0 bases, and 3 bases lay outside the gene matches. The CDR3 loop reads CASSQDRDRGPYGYTF. DNA of the CDR3: TGTGCCAGCAGCCAAGATCGGGACAGGGGGCCCTATGGCTACACCTTC.

This clonotype has just a few counts. The rearrangement uses TRBV12-3 or TRBV12-4 and TRBJ2-5, with D possibly being TRBD2 (5 bases). This CDR3 is 15 amino acids long. V gave up 3 bases and J gave up 5 bases, with 16 bases separating them. CDR3 sequence (DNA): TGTGCCAGCAGTTTTTCCGCGGGTGGGAGCGAGACCCAGTACTTC. As protein: CASSFSAGGSETQYF.

This clonotype was seen at least ten times. The V gene is TRBV20-1, the J gene TRBJ2-5, with D tentatively TRBD2 (5 bases). The CDR3 length is 15 residues. Trimming pared 8 bases from V and 0 bases from J, leaving 19 bases between. Germline assignment: CDR1 DFQATT and CDR2 SNEGSKA (reference sequence). CDR3 sequence (DNA): TGCAGTTATACTCCCCCCGGGATGGACCAAGAGACCCAGTACTTC. Its protein product is CSYTPPGMDQETQYF.

The chain recombines TRBV19 with TRBJ2-1; 7 nucleotides match TRBD2. This CDR3 is built from 15 residues. Germline loops: CDR1 LNHDA, CDR2 SQIVND (reference sequence). The V and J ends lost 1 base and 5 bases, in that order; junction bases with no gene match: 5. CDR3 region: CASSIGGSGDNEQFF. Written as DNA, the CDR3 is TGTGCCAGTAGTATAGGCGGGAGTGGCGACAATGAGCAGTTCTTC.